Detailed here is one T cell receptor (beta chain). A single count supports this clone. Its recognized antigen is unknown. Base qualities are not at hand, and no much larger clone is one base apart. The entry originates in a study of shared clonotypes between healthy human individuals (dated by TCRdb to the early 2020s). Background for the entire study: A few men and two women, aged 18 to 49 years, made up the cohort. Libraries were prepared and TCR repertoires were sequenced by different laboratories using diverse techniques, in order to increase sequencing depth and limit assay-specific biases. Blood TCR repertoires of five healthy adults were deeply sequenced to estimate repertoire size and the extent of clonotype sharing between individuals. Per donor, three plates each were used for CD4 naive and CD4 memory, two for CD8 naive, and one for CD8 memory. Between about 0.85 and 9.5 billion PBMCs per donor were obtained by leukapheresis.

CDR1 SGHAT and CDR2 FQNNGV were looked up in the germline V gene. The CDR3 covers 13 residues, taking in both the cysteine and the phenylalanine. The entry retains the CDR3 DNA only, 39 bases that are in frame from base 1. Between the V and J ends, shortened by 2 bases and 10 bases respectively, the junction contains 12 bases. Using the deep immunoSEQ assay, TCR CDR3 regions were amplified from genomic DNA by multiplex PCR. Genomic DNA extracted from each cell subset was distributed evenly over all wells of several immunoSEQ 96-well plates, and each plate served as one replicate. For sorted subsets, each replicate PCR was loaded with approximately 0.2 ug genomic DNA, equivalent to some 27,000 T cell genomes. Purified libraries were quantified with a Qubit 3.0 fluorometer, sized on a Bioanalyzer 2100, and re-quantified with the KAPA Library Quantification kit. Every immunoSEQ 96-well plate was sequenced on a separate single-read 150-cycle Illumina NextSeq 550 flow cell. In the paper's pipeline: Because the immunoSEQ output held only junctional sequences and lacked quality scores, the filtering could not match the filtering applied to full-length reads. Sequences were annotated with PyIR, a Python wrapper for IgBLAST v1.9, and V/J genes and CDR3 were assigned using IMGT germline references. Reads were removed for weak V/J assignments (E-value above 1e-6), missing CDR3, stop codons, out-of-frame junctions, or ambiguous translated residues. V3J clonotypes were defined by identical inferred V gene, J gene, and CDR3 amino acid sequence. The percentage overlap between two repertoires was calculated by dividing the number of shared unique clonotypes by the size of the smaller repertoire. Three approaches were used to assess repertoire richness: RTK rarefaction, the Chao1 estimator, and Recon v2.1 estimates of unobserved clonotypes. Generation probabilities for all TCRbeta clonotypes obtained by the gDNA method from a handful of donors were computed using OLGA. The clones in this table, taken by TCRdb from immuneACCESS, are in-frame only. Not every clone is retained; where verified, under half of the shortfall comes from an unresolved V gene, and the cause of the rest is unknown. D and trimming were read from the DNA, whereas the V and J calls and clone size are those reported in that table. The sample profile shows some 2 million clones; approximately 94% of them were found once. Approximately 1% of the sample is held by the ten biggest clonotypes.

The investigation overall reported the following: The small number of donors limited the genetic and exposure-history diversity represented. Even with the large sequencing depth, rarefaction of the sorted-subset datasets indicated that sequencing was incomplete. Approximately 4.8% of naive CD4, approximately 3.7% of naive CD8, about 2.1% of memory CD4, and roughly 0.4% of memory CD8 clonotypes were shared across a few donors. Pairwise subsampling indicated that sequencing depth was expected to affect the degree of clonotype sharing among donors. Naive subsets generally had larger estimated clonotype richness than memory subsets. Only blood was sampled, and tissue TCR repertoires likely differ from those in blood. Higher generation probabilities were observed for clonotypes shared by all four sorted-subset donors than for non-shared clonotypes.

CD8 naive samples were obtained by positive selection for CCR7 among CD45RO-negative cells, yielding a CD45RA+CCR7+ population from which TemRA cells were excluded. Healthy HIV-negative adults with no recently reported acute infections or vaccinations were included as donors. Only Caucasian adults living in Nashville, Tennessee, USA were represented among the donors. Blood was obtained by leukapheresis, after which PBMCs were separated by Ficoll-Histopaque density gradient centrifugation and cryopreserved in liquid nitrogen vapor phase. Analytical flow cytometry was used to check the purity and quantity of each magnetically sorted T cell population. Genomic DNA was isolated from each sorted fraction and quantified by UV absorbance on a Nanodrop 2000c.

Material for sequencing was naive CD8+ T cells sorted from blood. The cell subset or site tag for this specimen amounts to: CD45RA+CCR7+. Recombination connected TRBV11-2 to TRBJ2-1, with no D gene named confidently. This TCR was recovered from a man aged 18 to 30 in good health. The sequenced DNA is TGTGCCAGCAGCTTATCCTACTCGTCCGAGCAGTTCTTC. This translates into CASSLSYSSEQFF. Full variable domain (CDR3 extended with the reference TRBV11-2 and TRBJ2-1 proteins): EAGVAQSPRYKIIEKRQSVAFWCNPISGHATLYWYQQILGQGPKLLIQFQNNGVVDDSQLPKDRFSAERLKGVDSTLKIQPAKLEDSAVYLCASSLSYSSEQFFGPGTRLTVL.